These 16 T cell receptor beta chains originate from one sample sequenced in a study of post-analysis software for immune sequencing data. Study-level findings and limits: The study found TRBV5-6, TRBV5-1 and TRBV20-1 among a few TRBV segments more frequent in patients than controls.

These receptors lack a known antigen. Unique molecular identifiers featured in each of the TCR beta cDNA libraries. Using its own MiXCR run on the PCR reads, TCRdb lists one record per CDR3 protein. The sample lists about 430,000 distinct CDR3 sequences, approximately 38% occurring once. Material: blood. Source of these receptors: a girl aged 2 to 9 with multiple sclerosis.

The chain combines TRBV4-1 with TRBJ1-6; D may be TRBD1 (5 bases). The germline V gene has CDR1 MGHRA and CDR2 YSYEKL. CDR3 size: 16 residues. Trimming removed 2 bases at V and 5 bases at J, with 13 bases between. CDR3 protein: CASSQTPGHHNSPLHF. In DNA, the CDR3 is TGCGCCAGCAGCCAAACCCCGGGGCATCATAATTCACCCCTCCACTTT.

The rearrangement uses TRBV5-1 and TRBJ1-4, with D uncertain. V was trimmed by 1 base and J by 8 bases, leaving 18 bases between them. This CDR3 has 16 amino acids. Per germline, CDR1 SGHRS and CDR2 YFSETQ. The CDR3 sequence is CASSLQGLPSREKLFF. CDR3 bases: TGCGCCAGCAGCTTGCAAGGACTCCCCTCGAGAGAAAAACTGTTTTTT. The full variable domain, with the rest looked up from reference TRBV5-1 and TRBJ1-4, is KAGVTQTPRYLIKTRGQQVTLSCSPISGHRSVSWYQQTPGQGLQFLFEYFSETQRNKGNFPGRFSGRQFSNSRSEMNVSTLELGDSALYLCASSLQGLPSREKLFFGSGTQLSVL.

In its sample, this clonotype was seen a few times. CDR3 sequence reads: CSVVPGQGGTYEQYF. The CDR3 DNA reads as TGCAGCGTTGTCCCCGGACAGGGAGGGACATACGAGCAGTACTTC. The chain has TRBV29-1 and TRBJ2-7; TRBD1 is a possible D gene (8 bases). This CDR3 is built from 15 residues. Germline CDR1 reads SQVTM; CDR2 reads ANQGSEA. The V end lost 4 bases, the J end lost 4 bases, and 20 bases lay between the germline ends.

This clonotype appeared many times. V and J are TRBV18 and TRBJ1-5, with 9 nucleotides matching TRBD1. This CDR3 comprises 19 residues. CDR1 and CDR2 from the germline V gene are KGHSH and LQKENI. CDR3 in amino acids: CPNTFGTGIRLRFNQPQHF. The DNA for the CDR3 is TGTCCTAACACCTTTGGGACAGGGATCCGTCTACGTTTCAATCAGCCCCAGCATTTT.

CDR3 sequence reads: CSVRSPGQGNNEQFF. In nucleotides, the CDR3 is TGCAGCGTTAGATCCCCCGGACAGGGGAACAATGAGCAGTTCTTC. This rearrangement joins TRBV29-1 to TRBJ2-1; TRBD1 agrees at 9 bases. Germline V gene lookup returns CDR1 SQVTM and CDR2 ANQGSEA. J was trimmed by 5 bases and V by 5 bases; bases with no gene match: 10. The CDR3 is 15 residues long.

This clonotype has only a few counts. This chain uses TRBV7-9 with TRBJ2-1, with 7 positions matching TRBD1. CDR1 and CDR2 from the germline V gene are SEHNR and FQNEAQ (reference sequence). The CDR3 runs to 16 residues. The V segment lost 5 bases and the J segment 0 bases; nucleotides outside the gene matches: 7. The CDR3 here is CASSARQGSSYNEQFF. CDR3 nucleotide sequence: TGTGCCAGCAGCGCGAGACAGGGATCCTCCTACAATGAGCAGTTCTTC.

The chain links TRBV7-9 to TRBJ2-4; no clear D. The DNA end favors TRBJ2-7, so the J call may be wrong. Germline values: CDR1 SEHNR, CDR2 FQNEAQ (reference sequence). The CDR3 loop spans 12 amino acids. The CDR3 reads CASSLRRFEQYF. The CDR3 bases are TGTGCCAGCAGCCTTCGACGTTTCGAGCAGTACTTC.

This clonotype occurred many times. This chain links TRBV5-5 with TRBJ2-7; a possible D gene is TRBD1 (6 bases). Trimming took off 6 bases at V and 2 bases at J, with 21 bases between the two ends. This CDR3 is 16 amino acids long. Germline CDR1 SGHKS, CDR2 YYEKEE (reference sequence). The CDR3 loop reads CASNLFAGTLTYEQYF. In DNA form, the CDR3 reads TGTGCCAGCAACTTATTTGCCGGGACATTGACCTACGAGCAGTACTTC. Supplemented by reference TRBV5-5 and TRBJ2-7, the full variable domain reads DAGVTQSPTHLIKTRGQQVTLRCSPISGHKSVSWYQQVLGQGPQFIFQYYEKEERGRGNFPDRFSARQFPNYSSELNVNALLLGDSALYLCASNLFAGTLTYEQYFGPGTRLTVT.

The CDR3 DNA follows: TGTGCCAGCAGTCGCCCCCCCGGGGGAATAGGGTACAATGAGCAGTTCTTC. Protein product: CASSRPPGGIGYNEQFF. The chain combines TRBV6-2 or TRBV6-3 with TRBJ2-1; D possibly corresponds to TRBD2 (6 bases). This CDR3 is built from 17 residues. Germline values: CDR1 MNHEY, CDR2 SVGEGT. V lost 5 bases and J lost 4, with 21 bases in between.

This rearrangement joins TRBV28 to TRBJ2-4; D is uncertain. Germline CDR1 MDHEN, CDR2 SYDVKM. Trimming left V 5 bases short and J 13 bases short, with 15 bases between. CDR3 length equals 12 residues. This CDR3 reads CASSRSVSVQYF. The CDR3 DNA reads as TGTGCCAGCAGTCGGTCAGTTTCCGTGCAGTACTTC.

This chain links TRBV28 with TRBJ2-5; possibly TRBD1 for D (6 bases). Per germline, CDR1 MDHEN and CDR2 SYDVKM. V was cut by 5 bases and J by 4 bases, with 8 bases left in between. CDR3 length equals 12 residues. The CDR3 region has the DNA TGTGCCAGCAGTCCAGGGGTAGAGACCCAGTACTTC. Amino acid sequence: CASSPGVETQYF.

The chain combines TRBV6-5 with TRBJ2-3; 7 positions agree with TRBD2. Germline loops: CDR1 MNHEY, CDR2 SVGAGI. The CDR3 sequence is 15 residues long. V lost 1 base and J lost 3; bases outside the gene matches: 4. In DNA form, the CDR3 reads TGTGCCAGCAGTTACTACGCGGGAGCTACAGATACGCAGTATTTT. This encodes CASSYYAGATDTQYF.

The table lists this clonotype with many counts. This chain joins TRBV29-1 and TRBJ2-7; D tentatively reads TRBD1 or TRBD2 (5 bases each). CDR1 and CDR2 from the germline V gene are SQVTM and ANQGSEA. The V end was cut by 6 bases, the J end by 1 base, with 16 bases between. This CDR3 has 14 residues. The CDR3 DNA reads TGCAGCGTAGGGGAGCATTCCTTATCCTACGAGCAGTACTTC. Translating it yields CSVGEHSLSYEQYF.

This rearrangement joins TRBV7-8 to TRBJ2-5; TRBD2 matches 9 bases. Germline CDR1 SGHVS, CDR2 FQNEAQ. The junction had 5 bases not matched to a gene; V was cut back by 2 bases and J by 1 base. The CDR3 runs to 16 residues. This CDR3 is CASSLLAGGVQETQYF. The CDR3 nucleotides read TGTGCCAGCAGCTTATTGGCGGGGGGGGTCCAAGAGACCCAGTACTTC.

This clonotype was counted a few times. CDR3 region: CAISESHGYEQYF. Here the CDR3 DNA reads TGTGCCATCAGTGAGTCACACGGGTACGAGCAGTACTTC. The chain links TRBV10-3 to TRBJ2-7; no definite D call. There are 13 residues in the CDR3. Germline loops: CDR1 ENHRY, CDR2 SYGVKD. The ends were cut back, 0 bases at V and 4 bases at J, with 7 bases in the middle.

This sequence joins TRBV20-1 and TRBJ1-2, with D uncertain. Germline assignment: CDR1 DFQATT and CDR2 SNEGSKA (reference sequence). This CDR3 has 14 amino acids. Trimming pared 0 bases from V and 6 bases from J, leaving 14 bases between. The CDR3 protein is CSARDFRGRHGYTF. CDR3 DNA: TGCAGTGCTAGAGATTTCCGAGGGCGCCATGGCTACACCTTC.